This T cell receptor beta chain was identified during a study of shared clonotypes between healthy human individuals. The study, taken as a whole, reports: Tissue TCR repertoires likely differ from these blood-only repertoires. Compared with memory subsets, naive subsets generally had larger estimated richness.

This table comes from immunoSEQ multiplex PCR, and its TCRdb copy is limited to in-frame clones, with some not included. Of fewer than 130,000 clones in the sample, approximately 70% were seen once. V gave up 3 bases and J gave up 6 bases, with 8 bases separating them. Germline V gene data show CDR1 as SGHRS and CDR2 as YFSETQ. The CDR3 contains 12 residues. As to this clone: Its antigen is unknown.

The source is a woman in her twenties or thirties in good health. The chain joins TRBV5-1 to TRBJ2-3; D is unresolved. Sample: memory CD8+ T cells sorted from blood. This sample's subset: CD45RO+ cells pooled with CCR7-negative TemRA cells. CDR3 DNA sequence: TGCGCCAGCAGCTACATCTGGGATACGCAGTATTTT. Amino acids: CASSYIWDTQYF.